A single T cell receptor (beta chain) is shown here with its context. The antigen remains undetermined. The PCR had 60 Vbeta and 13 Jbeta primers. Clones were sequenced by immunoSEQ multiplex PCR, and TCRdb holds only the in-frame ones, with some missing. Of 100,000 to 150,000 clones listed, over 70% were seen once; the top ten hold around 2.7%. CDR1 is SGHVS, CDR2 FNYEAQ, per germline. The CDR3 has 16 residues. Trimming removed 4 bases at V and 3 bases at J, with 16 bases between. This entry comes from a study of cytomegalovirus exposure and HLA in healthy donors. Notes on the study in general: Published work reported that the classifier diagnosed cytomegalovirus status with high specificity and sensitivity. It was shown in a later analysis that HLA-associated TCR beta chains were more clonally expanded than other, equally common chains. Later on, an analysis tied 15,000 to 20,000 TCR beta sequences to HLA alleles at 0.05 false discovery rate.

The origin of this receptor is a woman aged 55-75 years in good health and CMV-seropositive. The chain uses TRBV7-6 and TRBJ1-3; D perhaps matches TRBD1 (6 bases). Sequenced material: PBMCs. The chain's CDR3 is CASSSGQIYSGNTIYF. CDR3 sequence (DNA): TGTGCCAGCAGCTCCGGACAGATCTATAGTGGAAACACCATATATTTT.